Below, 24 T cell receptor beta chains from the same sample are listed, as sequenced in a study of tumor-infiltrating lymphocytes in primary liver carcinoma. Making TCR beta cDNA involved around 500 ng total RNA and a constant-region primer. Libraries covering TCR beta were generated through three nested multiplex PCR rounds (using a slightly modified ARM-PCR). A C-beta reverse primer and TRBV1-TRBV30 forward primers served in each of the first two PCR rounds, at 9 to 10 cycles apiece. TCRdb reanalysed the multiplex PCR reads using MiXCR and keeps one entry per CDR3 protein. The data contain around 330,000 distinct CDR3 sequences, 65% of them singletons. Researchers drew blood RNA from unsorted whole blood and extracted germline DNA as well. The source material was peripheral blood. All receptors derive from a middle-aged man with primary liver carcinoma and hepatitis B virus infection.

The chain joins TRBV11-2 to TRBJ2-3; 8 bases map to TRBD2. Germline CDR1 SGHAT, CDR2 FQNNGV. Trimming at V came to 3 bases and at J to 1 base, leaving 6 bases not matched to a gene. The CDR3 loop spans 16 amino acids. The CDR3 reads CASSLGTSGGTDTQYF. CDR3 nucleotide sequence: TGTGCCAGCAGCTTGGGTACTAGCGGAGGCACAGATACGCAGTATTTT.

This clonotype was observed at least ten times. The chain links TRBV7-8 to TRBJ1-4, with D possibly matching TRBD1 (6 bases). This CDR3 contains 13 residues. V was clipped by 5 bases and J by 5 bases, with 9 bases between them. The germline V gene encodes CDR1 SGHVS and CDR2 FQNEAQ. Written as DNA, the CDR3 is TGTGCCAGCAGCACAGGGTTCAATGAAAAACTGTTTTTT. Translating it yields CASSTGFNEKLFF.

As for this clonotype: A much larger clone sits a single nucleotide away, making a read error possible. The V call is TRBV7-8, the J call TRBJ2-1, with 11 nucleotides matching TRBD2. This CDR3 is 14 amino acids long. Germline loops: CDR1 SGHVS, CDR2 FQNEAQ. CDR3 region: CASSYSGRDGEQSF. In DNA, the CDR3 is TGTGCCAGCAGCTATAGCGGGAGGGACGGTGAGCAGTCCTTC.

In regard to this clonotype: Being one base from a much bigger clone, this may be a read error. The conserved phenylalanine or tryptophan is not found at the CDR3 terminus, so this likely reflects a read error. The chain couples TRBV10-3 to TRBJ1-2; D is unclear. The CDR3 is 14 residues long. Germline loops: CDR1 ENHRY, CDR2 SYGVKD. Trimming took off 4 bases at V and 4 bases at J, with 13 bases between the two ends. The CDR3, as DNA: TGTGCCATCAGTGGCCAAGGAGGTAGCTATGGCTACACCTTA. This codes for CAISGQGGSYGYTL.

This clonotype was recorded only once. The conserved phenylalanine or tryptophan normally closing the CDR3 is absent here, so this likely arose from a read error. The V call is TRBV4-2, the J call TRBJ2-3; 8 bases line up with TRBD2. Trimming cost V 6 bases and J 1 base; bases outside gene matches: 3. Germline V gene sequence: CDR1 LGHNA, CDR2 YNFKEQ. The CDR3 length is 14 residues. CDR3 protein: CASRPGGGTDTQYL. The CDR3 DNA reads TGTGCCAGCAGACCCGGGGGGGGCACAGATACGCAGTATTTA.

As for this clonotype: The junction does not match germline at one end; this may be a read error. This rearrangement joins TRBV11-2 to TRBJ2-5; 7 nucleotides align to TRBD1. The CDR3 consists of 14 residues. Germline values: CDR1 SGHAT, CDR2 FQNNGV. The CDR3 sequence: CAGSLTGVIETQNF. Here the CDR3 DNA reads TGTGCCGGCAGCTTAACAGGGGTGATAGAGACCCAGAACTTC.

This clonotype was found a few times. This chain uses TRBV5-1 with TRBJ2-1; 11 nucleotides align to TRBD1. Germline lookup yields CDR1 SGHRS and CDR2 YFSETQ. After removal of 2 bases from V and 8 bases from J, the junction contained 3 bases not matched to a gene. The CDR3 is 14 residues long. The CDR3 is CASSFGTGGDEQFF. CDR3 coding DNA: TGCGCCAGCAGCTTCGGGACAGGGGGTGATGAGCAGTTCTTC.

This clonotype was picked up many times. The CDR3 protein is CASSFQGEDTQYF. The CDR3, as DNA: TGTGCCAGCAGCTTCCAGGGGGAAGATACGCAGTATTTT. This chain uses TRBV5-6 with TRBJ2-3, with 7 bases identical to TRBD1. V was clipped by 2 bases and J by 5 bases; unmatched bases: 2. This CDR3 comprises 13 residues. Per germline, CDR1 SGHDT and CDR2 YYEEEE.

V gene TRBV29-1 combines with J gene TRBJ2-1, with 7 bases matching TRBD2. V trimming: 8 bases; J trimming: 12 bases; junction bases outside the gene matches: 13. CDR1 is SQVTM, CDR2 ANQGSEA, per germline. This CDR3 comprises 12 residues. The CDR3 here is CSTWTRGSGQFF. CDR3 in DNA: TGCAGCACATGGACTAGAGGATCCGGGCAGTTCTTC.

This clonotype has a count of ten or more. The chain couples TRBV12-3 or TRBV12-4 to TRBJ2-7; TRBD2 matches at 7 bases. The V and J ends lost 5 bases and 2 bases, in that order; junction bases with no gene match: 6. The CDR3 contains 14 residues. The CDR3 DNA reads as TGTGCCAGCAGTGCCTCCGGGACTACCTACGAGCAGTACTTC. It codes for CASSASGTTYEQYF.

In regard to this clonotype: With a much larger clone just one base away, this may be a read error. The chain is built from TRBV6-5 and TRBJ2-3; 7 bases align to TRBD2. The CDR3 loop spans 15 amino acids. Germline values: CDR1 MNHEY, CDR2 SVGAGI. CDR3 nucleotides: TGTGCCAGCAGTTACATGCGGTCGGGGGGACTTACGCAGTTTTTT. This encodes CASSYMRSGGLTQFF.

About this clonotype: This may come from a read error, since a much larger clone is one base off. This rearrangement joins TRBV6-5 to TRBJ2-2; D is unclear. CDR3 length: 15 residues. Germline-derived CDR1 and CDR2 are MNHEY and SVGAGI. The CDR3 is CASSYLTSNNGELFF. For the CDR3, the DNA is TGTGCCAGCAGTTACCTTACATCGAACAACGGGGAGCTGTTTTTT.

With regard to this clonotype: Mismatch with germline at one junction end may stem from a read error. This chain uses TRBV5-4 with TRBJ2-2, with 7 bases aligning to TRBD1. Germline V gene data show CDR1 as SGHNT and CDR2 as YYREEE (reference sequence). This CDR3 region has 16 residues. The CDR3 protein is CASSLASASNTGEMFF. CDR3 DNA: TGTGCCAGCAGCTTGGCGTCTGCCTCGAACACAGGGGAGATGTTTTTT.

Points on this clonotype: Given a much more abundant clone one base away, this may be a read error. The rearrangement uses TRBV14 and TRBJ2-7; TRBD2 agrees at 11 bases. Germline V gives CDR1 SGHDN, CDR2 FVKESK. This CDR3 is 15 amino acids long. Here the CDR3 reads CANSKTSGSVYEQYF. CDR3 sequence (DNA): TGTGCCAACAGCAAAACTAGCGGGAGTGTCTACGAGCAGTACTTC. Variable domain in full (rest from reference TRBV14 and TRBJ2-7): EAGVTQFPSHSVIEKGQTVTLRCDPISGHDNLYWYRRVMGKEIKFLLHFVKESKQDESGMPNNRFLAERTGGTYSTLKVQPAELEDSGVYFCANSKTSGSVYEQYFGPGTRLTVT.

This clonotype was counted many times. The rearrangement joins TRBV11-3 to TRBJ2-1; D not resolved. Germline V gene lookup returns CDR1 SGHNT and CDR2 YENEEA. Trimming took off 2 bases at V and 8 bases at J, with 10 bases between the two ends. The CDR3 is 13 residues long. The CDR3 nucleotides are TGTGCCAGCAGCTTATCAGGAGTCGATGAGCAGTTCTTC. This encodes CASSLSGVDEQFF.

CDR3 sequence reads: CASTTANTGELFF. The CDR3 DNA sequence: TGTGCCAGCACCACAGCCAACACCGGGGAGCTGTTTTTT. The V call is TRBV6-5, the J call TRBJ2-2, with D unclear. Trimming cost V 7 bases and J 2 bases, with 8 bases left between them. The length of the CDR3 is 13 residues. Germline assignment: CDR1 MNHEY and CDR2 SVGAGI.

Turning to this clonotype: A single base separates this from a much larger clone, so it may be a read error. The chain recombines TRBV11-1 with TRBJ2-2; D unclear. CDR3 length: 13 residues. CDR1 is SGHAT, CDR2 FQDESV, per germline (reference sequence). Here the CDR3 DNA reads TGTGCCATCAGCTTCGATAAGACCGGGGAGCTGTTTTTT. Translating gives CAISFDKTGELFF.

About this clonotype itself: A much larger clone lies a single base off, so this may be a read error. V is TRBV12-3 or TRBV12-4 and J is TRBJ2-3, with TRBD2 matching 10 bases. This CDR3 comprises 15 residues. CDR3 sequence reads: CGSSHVPSGSDTQYF. The CDR3 nucleotides are TGTGGCAGCAGCCACGTCCCTAGCGGGAGTGATACGCAGTATTTT.

CDR3 sequence (DNA): TGTGCCAGCCAGTCCGTCCAGAACACAGATACGCAGTATTTT. Amino acids: CASQSVQNTDTQYF. The V gene is TRBV6-1, the J gene TRBJ2-3; D unclear. CDR3 size: 14 residues. Trimming took 8 bases from V and 2 from J, leaving 14 bases between them. Germline V gene sequence: CDR1 MNHNS, CDR2 SASEGT.

The DNA for the CDR3 is TGTGCCATCCGGAAGGGGCAATCCTACGAGCAGTACTTC. Translating gives CAIRKGQSYEQYF. J is TRBJ2-7 and V is TRBV10-3; maybe TRBD1 (5 bases). The CDR3 extends over 13 amino acids. Germline loops: CDR1 ENHRY, CDR2 SYGVKD. V shed 8 bases and J shed 1 base, with 12 bases lying between them.

Ten or more counts support this clonotype. The gene calls are TRBV11-2 and TRBJ1-1, with D maybe TRBD1 (5 bases). CDR1 is SGHAT and CDR2 is FQNNGV in the germline V gene. The V gene lost 3 bases and the J gene lost 4 bases, with 15 bases spanning the gap. The CDR3 is 15 amino acids. CDR3 amino acids: CASSFGGAGATEAFF. CDR3 in DNA: TGTGCCAGCAGCTTTGGAGGGGCCGGGGCCACTGAAGCTTTCTTT.

As for this clonotype: Possible read error: a much larger clone is one base away. The chain is built from TRBV6-2 or TRBV6-3 and TRBJ2-6; tentatively, D is TRBD1 (5 bases). This CDR3 is built from 14 residues. Germline V gives CDR1 MNHEY, CDR2 SVGEGT. CDR3 in amino acids: CASSYISGANALTF. The CDR3 bases are TGTGCCAGCAGTTACATCTCTGGGGCCAACGCCCTGACTTTC.

V and J are TRBV4-2 and TRBJ2-2; 8 bases align to TRBD2. V shed 9 bases, J shed 9 bases, and the junction held 15 bases outside the gene matches. Germline loops: CDR1 LGHNA, CDR2 YNFKEQ. This CDR3 comprises 15 residues. Here the CDR3 reads CASELTGGSPWELFF. In DNA, the CDR3 is TGTGCCAGTGAACTAACGGGAGGGTCTCCCTGGGAGCTGTTTTTT.

The V gene is TRBV29-1, the J gene TRBJ2-7; TRBD2 might be the D (6 bases). The germline V gene encodes CDR1 SQVTM and CDR2 ANQGSEA. The CDR3 covers 14 residues. CDR3 DNA: TGCGGCGCGGAAGGGGCCCGGGGGATCTACGATAAGTACTTC. Encoded protein: CGAEGARGIYDKYF.